This T cell receptor (beta chain) was identified during a study of T cells in Graves' hyperthyroidism and ophthalmopathy. From germline, CDR1 is MNHEY and CDR2 SVGAGI. CDR3 length: 15 amino acids. Of note for this clonotype: The target antigen is unknown. One junction end does not reproduce the germline sequence, and a read error may be involved.

Study-wide results and limits: Blood samples included most of the expanded thyroid clonotypes exceeding 0.001. Stable hyperthyroidism and ophthalmopathy were separated using 13 V-J signatures.

Amplified regions were TCR beta CDR3 sequences from RNA transcripts. Using the HTBI primer set, a first-round RT-PCR was run on the TCR CDR3. Via MiXCR, TCRdb re-called the multiplex PCR reads, giving one row per CDR3 protein. Among over 650,000 distinct CDR3 sequences listed, roughly 46% were seen once. The sequenced sample consisted of peripheral blood or thyroid tissue (not recorded which). This chain links TRBV6-5 with TRBJ2-2; the D gene is possibly TRBD2 (5 bases). This clonotype was obtained from an adult man with Graves' disease, either hyperthyroidism or ophthalmopathy (not recorded which). The CDR3 DNA reads as TGTGCCAGCAGTTACTCCCCAGGTTACTCCGGGAAGCTGTTTTTT. Translation gives CASSYSPGYSGKLFF.